The present T cell receptor (beta chain) was sequenced within a study of early T cells in non-severe SARS-CoV-2 infection. The overall study: RNA in bulk from unsorted whole blood was sequenced, and chains were unpaired.

Many counts were recorded for this clonotype. Its antigen is as yet unknown. The germline V gene encodes CDR1 WNHNN and CDR2 SYGVQD (reference sequence). This CDR3 is 15 amino acids long. J was trimmed by 7 bases and V by 6 bases; bases with no gene match: 11. Tagging with unique molecular identifiers was applied to individual cDNA molecules. TCRdb re-called the 5' RACE reads through MiXCR, storing one row per CDR3 protein. The sample has tens of thousands of distinct CDR3 sequences; over 4.5% are singletons. Study results and caveats: CD4 and private specificities were missed by VDJdb matching, which favored anti-spike CD8 responses.

The source material was whole blood. This receptor was identified in an adult who was a healthcare worker with PCR-confirmed SARS-CoV-2 infection or an uninfected control (not recorded which). This chain links TRBV10-1 with TRBJ2-1, with 8 nucleotides matching TRBD1. This CDR3 is CASSFQGAGRNEQFF. DNA for the CDR3: TGCGCCAGCAGCTTTCAGGGGGCTGGTCGAAATGAGCAGTTCTTC.